This TCR beta chain emerged from a study of T-cell reconstitution after alpha-beta-depleted transplantation in children. Study-wide points: T-cell counts and diversity were attributed mostly to newly produced T cells one year after transplant. Some patients showed high day-60 TCRbeta diversity, which derived from surviving recipient T cells and thymic progenitors. Several hundred expanded graft clones reportedly supplied alpha-beta T cells about two months after transplant.

Per the germline V gene, CDR1 is SGHRS and CDR2 is YFSETQ. This CDR3 is 16 amino acids long. The germline V and J ends were trimmed by 1 base and 0 bases, with 13 bases remaining between them. This clonotype has a handful of counts. The antigen is not known. Preparation of the TCRbeta library involved a method that used unique molecular identifiers. One entry per CDR3 protein, called by TCRdb with MiXCR from the PCR reads. The sample shows around 90,000 distinct CDR3 sequences, about 14% of them seen only once. The chain employs TRBV5-1 and TRBJ2-5; D uncertain. The sequencing here drew on PBMCs, mostly from graft donor cells, taken 180 days after TCRalphabeta/CD19-depleted stem cell transplant. The clonotype comes from a male patient aged 2-9 years who had a stem cell transplant for acute lymphoblastic leukemia, so the T cells may come from the graft donor. The CDR3 bases are TGCGCCAGCAGCTTGTCGCACTCCTTTTACCAAGAGACCCAGTACTTC. Translated, it gives CASSLSHSFYQETQYF.